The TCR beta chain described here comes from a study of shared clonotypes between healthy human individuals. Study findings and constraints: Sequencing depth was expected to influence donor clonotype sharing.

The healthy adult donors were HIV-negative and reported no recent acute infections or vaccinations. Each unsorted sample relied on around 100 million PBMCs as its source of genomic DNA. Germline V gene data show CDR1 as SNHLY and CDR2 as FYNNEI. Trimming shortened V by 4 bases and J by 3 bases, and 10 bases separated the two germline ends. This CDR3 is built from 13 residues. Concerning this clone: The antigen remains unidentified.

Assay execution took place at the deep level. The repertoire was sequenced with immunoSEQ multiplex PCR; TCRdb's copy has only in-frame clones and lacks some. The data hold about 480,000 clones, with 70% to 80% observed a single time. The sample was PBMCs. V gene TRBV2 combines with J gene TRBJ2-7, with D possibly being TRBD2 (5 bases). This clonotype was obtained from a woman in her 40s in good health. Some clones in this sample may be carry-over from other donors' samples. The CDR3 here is CASSVGSVYEQYF. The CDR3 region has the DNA TGTGCCAGCAGTGTGGGTAGCGTCTACGAGCAGTACTTC.